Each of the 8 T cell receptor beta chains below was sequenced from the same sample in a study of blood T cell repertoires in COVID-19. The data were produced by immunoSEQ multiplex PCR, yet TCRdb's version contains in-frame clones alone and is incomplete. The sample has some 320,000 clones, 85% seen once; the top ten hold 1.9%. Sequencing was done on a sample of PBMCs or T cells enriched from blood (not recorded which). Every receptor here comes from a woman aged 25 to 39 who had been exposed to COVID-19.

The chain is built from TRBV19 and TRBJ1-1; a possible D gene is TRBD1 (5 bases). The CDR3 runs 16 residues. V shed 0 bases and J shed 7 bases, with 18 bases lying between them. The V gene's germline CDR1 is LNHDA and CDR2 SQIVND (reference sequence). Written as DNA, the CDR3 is TGTGCCAGTAGTATAGATTTCCGACAGATGGGTAATGAAGCTTTCTTT. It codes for CASSIDFRQMGNEAFF.

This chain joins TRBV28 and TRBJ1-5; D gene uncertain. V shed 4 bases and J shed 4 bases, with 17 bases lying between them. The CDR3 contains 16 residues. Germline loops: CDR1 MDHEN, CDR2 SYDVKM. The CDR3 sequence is CASSSLVSTRNQPQHF. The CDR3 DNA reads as TGTGCCAGCAGTTCTTTAGTTTCTACGAGGAATCAGCCCCAGCATTTT.

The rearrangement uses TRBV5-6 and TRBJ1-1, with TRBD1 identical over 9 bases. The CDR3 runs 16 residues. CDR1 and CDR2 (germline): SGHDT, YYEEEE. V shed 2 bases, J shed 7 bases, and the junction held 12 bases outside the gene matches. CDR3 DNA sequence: TGTGCCAGCAGCTTAACGTTCTCCGGACAGGGGCGTGAAGCTTTCTTT. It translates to CASSLTFSGQGREAFF.

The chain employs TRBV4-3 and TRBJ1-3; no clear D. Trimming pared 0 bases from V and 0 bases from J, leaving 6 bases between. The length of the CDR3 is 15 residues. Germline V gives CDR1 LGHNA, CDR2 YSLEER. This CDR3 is CASSQDSLSGNTIYF. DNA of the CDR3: TGCGCCAGCAGCCAAGATAGCCTCTCTGGAAACACCATATATTTT.

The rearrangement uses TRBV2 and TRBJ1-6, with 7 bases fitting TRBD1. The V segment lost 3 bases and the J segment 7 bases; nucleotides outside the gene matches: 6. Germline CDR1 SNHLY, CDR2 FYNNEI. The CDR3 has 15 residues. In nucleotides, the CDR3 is TGTGCCAGCAGTGATACCCCAGGGGGGAATTCACCCCTCCACTTT. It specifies CASSDTPGGNSPLHF.

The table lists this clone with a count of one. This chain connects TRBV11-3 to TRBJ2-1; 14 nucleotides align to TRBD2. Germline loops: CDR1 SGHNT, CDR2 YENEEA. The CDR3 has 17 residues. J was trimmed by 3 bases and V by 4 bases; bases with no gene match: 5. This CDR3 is CASSSRLAGGIYNEQFF. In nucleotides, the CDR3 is TGTGCCAGCAGCTCACGACTAGCGGGGGGGATCTACAATGAGCAGTTCTTC.

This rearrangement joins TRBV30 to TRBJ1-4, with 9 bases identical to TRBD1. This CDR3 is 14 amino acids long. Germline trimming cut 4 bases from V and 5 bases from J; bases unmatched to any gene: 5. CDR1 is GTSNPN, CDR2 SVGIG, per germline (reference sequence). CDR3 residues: CAWNSGTGNEKLFF. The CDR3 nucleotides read TGTGCCTGGAATTCCGGGACAGGGAATGAAAAACTGTTTTTT.

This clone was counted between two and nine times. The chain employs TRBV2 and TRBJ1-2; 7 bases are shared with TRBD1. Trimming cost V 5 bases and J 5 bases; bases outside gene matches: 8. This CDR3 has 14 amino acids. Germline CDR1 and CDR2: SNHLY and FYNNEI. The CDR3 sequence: CASSPRGTEYGYTF. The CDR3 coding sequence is TGTGCCAGCAGTCCCCGTGGGACAGAATATGGCTACACCTTC.